The next 18 T cell receptor beta chains were all read from a single sample in a study of breast tumors, draining lymph nodes, adjacent tissues. TCRdb itself ran the multiplex PCR reads through MiXCR, one entry per CDR3 protein. The sample yields 200,000 to 250,000 distinct CDR3 sequences, under 40% seen once. Axillary draining lymph nodes of breast cancer patients supplied the node samples. The sequencing input was axillary lymph node tissue. The receptors were sampled from a female donor with breast cancer. Some clones in this sample may be carry-over from other donors' samples.

The rearrangement links TRBV6-6 to TRBJ2-7, with TRBD2 identical over 8 bases. Unmatched junction bases numbered 10, after V lost 8 bases and J lost 7 bases. Looked up from germline, CDR1 is MNHNY and CDR2 is SVGAGI (reference sequence). The CDR3 is made up of 13 amino acids. The DNA for the CDR3 is TGTGCCAGCTTCGACGGGGGGGAGGGTGAGCAGTACTTC. It codes for CASFDGGEGEQYF.

To note about this clonotype: This CDR3 is missing its conserved last phenylalanine or tryptophan, likely due to a read error. The gene calls are TRBV25-1 and TRBJ2-7; perhaps TRBD1 as D (9 bases). V was shortened by 3 bases and J by 4 bases, with 16 bases between the two germline ends. The germline CDR1 and CDR2 sequences are MGHDK and SYGVNS. The CDR3 is made up of 15 amino acids. CDR3 nucleotides: TGTGCCAGCAGTGATAGCGGGGACAGGGCATACGAGCAGTACCTC. It yields the protein CASSDSGDRAYEQYL.

J is TRBJ2-3 and V is TRBV9, with D perhaps matching TRBD2 (7 bases). This CDR3 region has 16 residues. Deletions cut 3 bases from V and 4 bases from J, with 18 bases between. Germline assignment: CDR1 SGDLS and CDR2 YYNGEE. The CDR3 sequence: CASSADGTGGADTQYF. DNA of the CDR3: TGTGCCAGCAGCGCCGACGGAACGGGGGGCGCAGATACGCAGTATTTT.

The chain employs TRBV15 and TRBJ2-1; 9 nucleotides match TRBD1. This CDR3 is built from 14 residues. CDR1 and CDR2 from the germline V gene are LNHNV and YYDKDF (reference sequence). V trimming: 5 bases; J trimming: 9 bases; junction bases outside the gene matches: 8. The CDR3 here is CATSEDRGFLEQFF. Written as DNA, the CDR3 is TGTGCCACCAGCGAGGACAGGGGCTTTCTTGAGCAGTTCTTC.

Ten or more counts support this clonotype. V gene TRBV9 combines with J gene TRBJ1-2, with unresolved D. The CDR3 contains 15 residues. Trimming removed 0 bases at V and 1 base at J, with 10 bases between. Per germline, CDR1 SGDLS and CDR2 YYNGEE. The CDR3 loop is CASSVGSRVNYGYTF. CDR3 DNA sequence: TGTGCCAGCAGCGTAGGTTCCAGAGTTAACTATGGCTACACCTTC.

There are many counts of this clonotype. The gene calls are TRBV29-1 and TRBJ1-3; 10 bases are a match to TRBD1. This CDR3 is 14 amino acids long. Germline V gene sequence: CDR1 SQVTM, CDR2 ANQGSEA. V shed 3 bases and J 4 bases; nucleotides not matched to a gene: 3. In nucleotides, the CDR3 is TGCAGCGTTGAGAGACAGGGGGCCGGAAACACCATATATTTT. Translated: CSVERQGAGNTIYF.

This clonotype was seen a few times. The chain couples TRBV6-5 to TRBJ2-1; tentatively, D is TRBD1 (6 bases). The CDR3 is 16 residues long. V dropped 5 bases and J dropped 4 bases, with 18 bases sitting between them. The germline V gene has CDR1 MNHEY and CDR2 SVGAGI. The CDR3 bases are TGTGCCAGCAGTCGAAACACTTGGACAGCTTACAATGAGCAGTTCTTC. It is translated as CASSRNTWTAYNEQFF.

The V call is TRBV28, the J call TRBJ2-5, with TRBD2 matching over 10 bases. V dropped 5 bases and J dropped 7; count of bases not matched to a gene: 19. Looked up from germline, CDR1 is MDHEN and CDR2 is SYDVKM. This CDR3 region has 18 residues. For the CDR3, the DNA is TGTGCCAGCAGTCCCCACCGGGGAGCGGGAGGGCCAGGGGTGACCCAGTACTTC. It translates to CASSPHRGAGGPGVTQYF.

This clonotype was seen ten or more times. The rearrangement joins TRBV7-8 to TRBJ2-7; 7 bases are a match to TRBD2. V lost 5 bases, J lost 7 bases, and 8 bases stayed unmatched. CDR1 is SGHVS, CDR2 FQNEAQ, per germline. The CDR3 is made up of 13 amino acids. The CDR3 region has the DNA TGTGCCAGCAGCGCCGGACTAGGGCGGGAGCAGTACTTC. It codes for CASSAGLGREQYF. Full variable domain (rest looked up from reference TRBV7-8 and TRBJ2-7): GAGVSQSPRYKVAKRGQDVALRCDPISGHVSLFWYQQALGQGPEFLTYFQNEAQLDKSGLPSDRFFAERPEGSVSTLKIQRTQQEDSAVYLCASSAGLGREQYFGPGTRLTVT.

This clonotype was counted many times. V and J are TRBV7-2 and TRBJ2-7; 10 nucleotides match TRBD1. V lost 4 bases and J lost 7; bases outside the gene matches: 4. Germline CDR1 reads SGHTA; CDR2 reads FQGNSA. The CDR3 totals 13 residues. Here the CDR3 reads CASSSDRGGEQYF. In DNA form, the CDR3 reads TGTGCCAGCAGCTCGGACAGGGGGGGGGAGCAGTACTTC.

This clonotype showed up many times. The rearrangement uses TRBV7-8 and TRBJ2-5; the D gene is possibly TRBD2 (6 bases). V was clipped by 4 bases and J by 5 bases, with 17 bases between them. The CDR3 spans 15 residues. Per germline, CDR1 SGHVS and CDR2 FQNEAQ. The CDR3 loop reads CASSWPLGRSETQYF. Written as DNA, the CDR3 is TGTGCCAGCAGCTGGCCCTTGGGGAGGTCGGAGACCCAGTACTTC.

The chain joins TRBV25-1 to TRBJ2-7; D ambiguous. Trimming removed 8 bases from V and 1 base from J, with 18 bases in between. Germline V CDR1 and CDR2: MGHDK, SYGVNS. The CDR3 is made up of 15 amino acids. The CDR3 region has the DNA TGTGCCAGCCCTATTCAGCCGGGTGGTTCCTACGAGCAGTACTTC. This sequence encodes CASPIQPGGSYEQYF.

This CDR3 is CASTMGSGSNQPQHF. The CDR3 DNA follows: TGTGCCAGCACCATGGGGTCAGGTAGCAATCAGCCCCAGCATTTT. The chain couples TRBV12-3 or TRBV12-4 to TRBJ1-5, with D uncertain. This CDR3 has 15 residues. Trimming removed 7 bases from V and 0 bases from J, with 13 bases in between.

This clonotype was picked up one time. The rearrangement joins TRBV5-1 to TRBJ2-1, with 7 bases matching TRBD2. The CDR3 contains 17 residues. V shed 7 bases, J shed 0 bases, and the junction held 13 bases outside the gene matches. Per germline, CDR1 SGHRS and CDR2 YFSETQ. The CDR3 sequence: CASLDDSGQSSYNEQFF. In nucleotides, the CDR3 is TGCGCCAGCCTAGACGATAGCGGGCAGAGCTCCTACAATGAGCAGTTCTTC.

V usage is TRBV2 and J usage is TRBJ2-3, with TRBD2 matching 11 bases. The CDR3 spans 19 residues. Looked up from germline, CDR1 is SNHLY and CDR2 is FYNNEI. V lost 4 bases, J lost 2 bases, and 14 bases stayed unmatched. The DNA of the CDR3 is TGTGCCAGCAGTGCTAGAGACCCCGGGACTAGCGGAAACACAGATACGCAGTATTTT. This encodes CASSARDPGTSGNTDTQYF.

There are a few counts of this clonotype. The chain uses TRBV6-5 and TRBJ2-3; 10 nucleotides line up with TRBD2. The J segment lost 1 base and the V segment lost 0 bases, leaving 4 bases of the junction unmatched. The V gene's germline CDR1 is MNHEY and CDR2 SVGAGI. The CDR3 has 17 residues. The CDR3 protein is CASSYSTLAGGTDTQYF. The CDR3 nucleotides are TGTGCCAGCAGTTACTCGACCCTAGCGGGAGGCACAGATACGCAGTATTTT.

A few counts support this clonotype. The rearrangement links TRBV28 to TRBJ1-4, with D tentatively TRBD1 (6 bases). This CDR3 has 17 amino acids. Germline CDR1 reads MDHEN; CDR2 reads SYDVKM. Trimming stripped 2 bases from V and 8 bases from J, with 21 bases between. The CDR3 DNA follows: TGTGCCAGCAGTTTACTGGCTGGGGGCAGGGTTGGCGAAAAACTGTTTTTT. It translates to CASSLLAGGRVGEKLFF.

Comment on this clonotype: This clone may be a read error of a much larger clone one base away. This chain uses TRBV11-2 with TRBJ2-5; D might be TRBD2 (7 bases). The CDR3 totals 15 residues. V was shortened by 5 bases and J by 4 bases, with 17 bases between the two germline ends. Per germline, CDR1 SGHAT and CDR2 FQNNGV. The DNA of the CDR3 is TGTGCCAGCAGCCCCCCTCGGGGGGCCCTAGAGACCCAGTACTTC. Translation: CASSPPRGALETQYF.